This T cell receptor (beta chain) was documented in a study of blood T cells in healthy people across ages. Study-wide findings and caveats: With age, beta diversity per million T cells declined roughly linearly, significantly by around 43. For the donors, CMV status was unknown and possibly confounded expanded clonotype changes. Diversity figures derived from one million T cells were judged to underestimate the true value.

Using a J-beta primer mix together with a sample-barcoded 5' primer, a second PCR was run for roughly 6 to 12 cycles. MiXCR, run by TCRdb on the 5' RACE reads, gives a single entry per CDR3 protein. The sample records fewer than 800,000 distinct CDR3 sequences, roughly 32% being singletons. CDR1 is SGDLS, CDR2 YYNGEE, per germline. The CDR3 runs to 16 residues. Trimming cost V 0 bases and J 0 bases, with 9 bases left between them. In the case of this clonotype: The antigen remains unidentified.

The gene calls are TRBV9 and TRBJ1-4; TRBD1 is a possible D gene (5 bases). The receptor's source is a woman of 80 years or more in good health. The source material was blood. CDR3: CASSVGGLATNEKLFF. In DNA, the CDR3 is TGTGCCAGCAGCGTAGGGGGCCTAGCAACTAATGAAAAACTGTTTTTT.